A single TCR beta chain is shown here with its context. The antigen remains unidentified. The sample comes from a study of T cell responses to AZD1222 COVID-19 vaccine. Study-wide results and limits: Across the whole spike, CD4 TCRs peaked at regions 160-218 and 743-854.

The method was immunoSEQ multiplex PCR; TCRdb's version includes in-frame clones alone and lacks a portion of them. The sample holds about 140,000 clones, roughly nine tenths seen once. The CDR3 loop spans 18 amino acids. V was pared by 4 bases and J by 2 bases, with 15 bases of the junction left unmatched. Germline V gene data show CDR1 as SGHTA and CDR2 as FQGNSA. The clonotype originates from an adult who received the AZD1222 COVID-19 vaccine. The gene calls are TRBV7-2 and TRBJ2-3, with 7 positions matching TRBD1. Material: peripheral blood, obtained 28 days after the second AZD1222 dose. CDR3 DNA sequence: TGTGCCAGCAGCTCCCCGCGAACCGGGACAGCGACCACAGATACGCAGTATTTT. It encodes CASSSPRTGTATTDTQYF.